This TCR beta chain was found in a study of immune characterization of retroperitoneal liposarcoma. In its sample, this clonotype was seen a few times. The germline V gene has CDR1 MNHNS and CDR2 SASEGT. With 2 bases clipped from V and 4 bases from J, the junction kept 4 bases outside the gene matches. CDR3 length: 15 residues. Via MiXCR, TCRdb re-called the PCR reads, giving one row per CDR3 protein. The sample holds 10,000 to 13,000 distinct CDR3 sequences; about a quarter are singletons and the top ten take 8.3%. Sequences were obtained from tumor tissue. This chain links TRBV6-1 with TRBJ2-2; 7 bases map to TRBD2. The source of this sequence is a male donor with retroperitoneal liposarcoma. The CDR3 DNA is TGTGCCAGCAGTGAAAAAAGCGGGGTCACCGGGGAGCTGTTTTTT. It specifies CASSEKSGVTGELFF.